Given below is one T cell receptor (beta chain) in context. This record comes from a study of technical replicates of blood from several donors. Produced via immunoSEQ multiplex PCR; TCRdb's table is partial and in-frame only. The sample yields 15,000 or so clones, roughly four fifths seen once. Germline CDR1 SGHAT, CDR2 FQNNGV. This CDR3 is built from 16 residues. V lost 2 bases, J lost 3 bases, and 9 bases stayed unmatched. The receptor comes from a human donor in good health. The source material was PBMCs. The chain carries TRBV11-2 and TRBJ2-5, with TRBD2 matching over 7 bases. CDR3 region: CASSLWTLGGKETQYF. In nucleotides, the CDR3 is TGTGCCAGCAGCTTATGGACTTTGGGGGGGAAAGAGACCCAGTACTTC.